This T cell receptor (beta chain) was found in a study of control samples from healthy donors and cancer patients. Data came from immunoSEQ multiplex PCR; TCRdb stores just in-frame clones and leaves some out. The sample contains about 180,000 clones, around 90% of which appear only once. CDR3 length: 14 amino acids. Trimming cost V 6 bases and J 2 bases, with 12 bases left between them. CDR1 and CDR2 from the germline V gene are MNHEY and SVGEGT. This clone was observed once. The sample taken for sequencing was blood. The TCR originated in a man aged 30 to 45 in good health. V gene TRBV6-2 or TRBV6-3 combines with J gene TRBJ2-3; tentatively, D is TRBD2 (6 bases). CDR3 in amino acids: CASSYSGVTDTQYF. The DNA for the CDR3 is TGTGCCAGCAGCTATAGCGGAGTCACAGATACGCAGTATTTT.